This T cell receptor beta chain was profiled in a study of T cells after yellow fever vaccination. V was pared by 2 bases and J by 7 bases, with 13 bases of the junction left unmatched. Germline CDR1 is DFQATT and CDR2 is SNEGSKA (reference sequence). This CDR3 region has 16 residues. TCRdb re-derived calls from the 5' RACE reads in MiXCR, one entry per CDR3 protein. The table has about 630,000 distinct CDR3 sequences, around 12% seen once; the top ten hold about 15%. Findings of the study overall: Weaker, the secondary response peaked sooner, at day 5 versus 15.

This clonotype has only a few counts. What it binds is unknown. The chain couples TRBV20-1 to TRBJ2-1; 8 nucleotides agree with TRBD2. This TCR was sampled from a young man who received the YFV17D yellow fever vaccine. Sequenced here: PBMCs, sampled on the day of the yellow fever booster vaccination. The CDR3 region has the DNA TGCAGTGCTAGACGTTCCGGGGGACTAGTCCGAAATGAGCAGTTCTTC. Residues: CSARRSGGLVRNEQFF.